These 30 T cell receptor beta chains share one sample of origin, sequenced in a study of beta chain features in type 1 diabetes. Study outcomes and limitations: TCRB CDR3s from Type 1 diabetes patients were moderately but significantly shorter in all four CD4+ subsets.

The antigens for these receptors are not known. As every portion of the isolated RNA was reverse transcribed, the sequencing read expressed TCRB transcripts. The assay was immunoSEQ multiplex PCR, and TCRdb's table has in-frame clones only and misses some. The repertoire holds roughly 290,000 clones, approximately 15% seen once, with roughly 0.015% in the top ten. The source material was naive CD4+ T cells from blood. The receptors shown here come from a man between 18 and 35 years old with type 1 diabetes.

The V gene is TRBV5-6, the J gene TRBJ2-1; 9 bases match TRBD2. The CDR3 totals 16 residues. With 6 bases clipped from V and 4 bases from J, the junction kept 11 bases outside the gene matches. Germline V gene sequence: CDR1 SGHDT, CDR2 YYEEEE. DNA of the CDR3: TGTGCCAGCACCTCCTGGGTAGCGGGAGAATACAATGAGCAGTTCTTC. This translates into CASTSWVAGEYNEQFF.

This clone appeared a few times. This chain joins TRBV5-4 and TRBJ2-1, with TRBD2 identical over 8 bases. J was trimmed by 8 bases and V by 1 base; bases with no gene match: 5. This CDR3 has 14 amino acids. The germline V gene has CDR1 SGHNT and CDR2 YYREEE (reference sequence). DNA for the CDR3: TGTGCCAGCAGCTTGAGAAGCGGGAGTGATGAGCAGTTCTTC. The encoded protein is CASSLRSGSDEQFF.

The rearrangement links TRBV10-3 to TRBJ2-3, with 9 bases identical to TRBD2. Per the germline V gene, CDR1 is ENHRY and CDR2 is SYGVKD. After removal of 6 bases from V and 2 bases from J, the junction contained 3 bases not matched to a gene. The CDR3 totals 14 residues. CDR3: CAIRTSGTTDTQYF. As DNA, the CDR3 is TGTGCCATCAGGACTAGCGGAACCACAGATACGCAGTATTTT.

This clone showed up just a few times. The genes are TRBV30 and TRBJ2-7, with D perhaps TRBD1 (6 bases). Trimming took 2 bases from V and 4 from J, leaving 12 bases between them. Germline V CDR1 and CDR2: GTSNPN, SVGIG (reference sequence). The CDR3 consists of 13 residues. The CDR3 protein is CAWSTLRGYEQYF. CDR3 nucleotides: TGTGCCTGGAGTACCCTAAGGGGGTACGAGCAGTACTTC.

This clone has only a few counts. This chain joins TRBV7-9 and TRBJ1-6; possibly TRBD1 for D (5 bases). The CDR3 runs to 15 residues. Germline V CDR1 and CDR2: SEHNR, FQNEAQ (reference sequence). The germline V and J ends were trimmed by 7 bases and 4 bases, with 14 bases remaining between them. The DNA for the CDR3 is TGTGCCAGCACCAACGTTGGGGGGTATAATTCACCCCTCCACTTT. This gives the protein CASTNVGGYNSPLHF.

V gene TRBV6-6 combines with J gene TRBJ2-1; TRBD2 is a possible D gene (5 bases). Trimming cost V 6 bases and J 3 bases, with 6 bases left between them. The CDR3 consists of 12 residues. Germline CDR1 MNHNY, CDR2 SVGAGI (reference sequence). The CDR3 loop reads CASRGLYNEQFF. The CDR3 DNA is TGTGCCAGCAGAGGACTCTACAATGAGCAGTTCTTC.

The sample holds a few counts of this clone. V usage is TRBV11-2 and J usage is TRBJ2-5, with 7 bases that match TRBD1. V shed 4 bases, J shed 5 bases, and the junction held 7 bases outside the gene matches. The CDR3 extends over 14 amino acids. In germline, CDR1 is SGHAT, CDR2 FQNNGV. The CDR3 protein is CASSSRQGSETQYF. The DNA of the CDR3 is TGTGCCAGCAGCTCACGACAGGGAAGCGAGACCCAGTACTTC.

The J gene is TRBJ1-4, the V gene TRBV4-1; D gene uncertain. The CDR3 has 13 amino acids. V was cut by 0 bases and J by 7 bases, with 6 bases left in between. Germline V CDR1 and CDR2: MGHRA, YSYEKL. CDR3 sequence reads: CASSQDDFEKLFF. CDR3 coding DNA: TGCGCCAGCAGCCAAGATGACTTTGAAAAACTGTTTTTT.

This clone was seen a handful of times. The genes are TRBV20-1 and TRBJ1-2; no definite D call. The V and J ends lost 6 bases and 7 bases respectively, with 12 bases between them. This CDR3 is built from 11 residues. Germline V gene sequence: CDR1 DFQATT, CDR2 SNEGSKA (reference sequence). The CDR3 spells CSAIVEGGYTF. CDR3 nucleotides: TGCAGTGCCATCGTAGAGGGTGGCTACACCTTC.

This clone was seen only a few times. V gene TRBV7-9 combines with J gene TRBJ2-3, with 7 bases aligning to TRBD2. J lost 4 bases, V lost 3 bases, and 4 bases had no gene match. The length of the CDR3 is 14 residues. In germline, CDR1 is SEHNR, CDR2 FQNEAQ (reference sequence). CDR3 DNA: TGTGCCAGCAGCTTTATGGGAGGGTCAGATACGCAGTATTTT. Translating gives CASSFMGGSDTQYF.

Here the CDR3 DNA reads TGTGCCAGCACCAAAAATCTGGGGGCACTAACAGATACGCAGTATTTT. Amino acids: CASTKNLGALTDTQYF. J is TRBJ2-3 and V is TRBV13; D may be TRBD1 (6 bases). V lost 7 bases to trimming and J lost 3 bases, with 20 bases between them. This CDR3 is 16 amino acids long. Germline CDR1 PRHDT, CDR2 FYEKMQ (reference sequence).

The genes are TRBV4-1 and TRBJ1-2, with 7 nucleotides matching TRBD1. The CDR3 is 16 residues long. The germline V gene has CDR1 MGHRA and CDR2 YSYEKL. The J segment lost 4 bases and the V segment lost 0 bases, leaving 8 bases of the junction unmatched. The CDR3 is CASSQESRQGGYGYTF. The CDR3 DNA sequence: TGCGCCAGCAGCCAAGAATCGAGACAGGGCGGCTATGGCTACACCTTC.

The chain couples TRBV6-4 to TRBJ1-1; a weak D match, TRBD1 (5 bases). Germline CDR1 is MRHNA and CDR2 is SNTAGT. The CDR3 runs to 13 residues. V lost 6 bases and J 5 bases, leaving 13 bases between the germline ends. In DNA, the CDR3 is TGTGCCAGCAGCCGCCAGGGTGGGACTGAAGCTTTCTTT. Protein sequence: CASSRQGGTEAFF.

This clone was counted between two and nine times. The V and J genes are TRBV5-1 and TRBJ1-4, with TRBD1 as a possible D gene (5 bases). Deletions cut 4 bases from V and 1 base from J, with 14 bases between. CDR1 is SGHRS and CDR2 is YFSETQ in the germline V gene. CDR3 length equals 16 residues. For the CDR3, the DNA is TGCGCCAGCAGCCCCCACCAGGGACTAACTAATGAAAAACTGTTTTTT. The encoded protein is CASSPHQGLTNEKLFF.

CDR3 sequence (DNA): TGTGCCAGTACTCCGGACCAGGGCCCCCAGCATTTT. Translating gives CASTPDQGPQHF. The chain is built from TRBV19 and TRBJ1-5; D perhaps matches TRBD1 (5 bases). Per germline, CDR1 LNHDA and CDR2 SQIVND (reference sequence). The CDR3 covers 12 residues. Trimming took off 7 bases at V and 10 bases at J, with 14 bases between the two ends. Full variable domain (rest looked up from reference TRBV19 and TRBJ1-5): DGGITQSPKYLFRKEGQNVTLSCEQNLNHDAMYWYRQDPGQGLRLIYYSQIVNDFQKGDIAEGYSVSREKKESFPLTVTSAQKNPTAFYLCASTPDQGPQHFGDGTRLSIL.

This clone has only a few counts. The V and J genes are TRBV29-1 and TRBJ2-3; TRBD1 might be the D (6 bases). V was cut by 4 bases and J by 2 bases, with 10 bases left in between. Germline assignment: CDR1 SQVTM and CDR2 ANQGSEA. The CDR3 contains 13 residues. CDR3 protein: CSVGGQVTDTQYF. The CDR3 DNA sequence: TGCAGCGTTGGGGGGCAAGTCACAGATACGCAGTATTTT.

This chain connects TRBV5-4 to TRBJ2-1, with D tentatively TRBD2 (5 bases). V was trimmed by 4 bases and J by 7 bases, leaving 15 bases between them. The CDR3 totals 14 residues. The germline V gene encodes CDR1 SGHNT and CDR2 YYREEE (reference sequence). The DNA for the CDR3 is TGTGCCAGCAGCCCAGTTTCCCCGGGGAATGAGCAGTTCTTC. The encoded protein is CASSPVSPGNEQFF.

The chain combines TRBV5-1 with TRBJ2-3; a possible D gene is TRBD1 (6 bases). Germline V gene lookup returns CDR1 SGHRS and CDR2 YFSETQ. V was trimmed by 5 bases and J by 6 bases, leaving 19 bases between them. This CDR3 spans 15 amino acids. The CDR3, as DNA: TGCGCCAGCAGGCCAGGGACAAATACTGGGGATACGCAGTATTTT. Translated, it gives CASRPGTNTGDTQYF.

This clone has a handful of counts. The chain recombines TRBV6-5 with TRBJ2-7; TRBD2 agrees at 9 bases. The V gene's germline CDR1 is MNHEY and CDR2 SVGAGI. V was clipped by 4 bases and J by 5 bases; unmatched bases: 12. The CDR3 spans 16 residues. The CDR3 sequence: CASSSLISGGRDEQYF. CDR3 nucleotide sequence: TGTGCCAGCAGTTCCCTGATCAGCGGGGGGCGGGACGAGCAGTACTTC.

This sequence joins TRBV7-9 and TRBJ2-3; weak D call: TRBD2 (7 bases). Trimming took 5 bases from V and 2 from J, leaving 17 bases between them. The CDR3 is made up of 16 amino acids. Looked up from germline, CDR1 is SEHNR and CDR2 is FQNEAQ (reference sequence). In DNA form, the CDR3 reads TGTGCCAGCAGCCGAAAGGGGGGGGCCGTCACAGATACGCAGTATTTT. Its translation is CASSRKGGAVTDTQYF.

The rearrangement links TRBV5-4 to TRBJ2-1, with D possibly being TRBD1 (6 bases). Germline values: CDR1 SGHNT, CDR2 YYREEE (reference sequence). Trimming cost V 4 bases and J 2 bases, with 19 bases left between them. The CDR3 extends over 17 amino acids. The CDR3 DNA follows: TGTGCCAGCAGCCGGTCGCTAACAGGGCCCGCCTACAATGAGCAGTTCTTC. As protein: CASSRSLTGPAYNEQFF.

The chain is built from TRBV11-2 and TRBJ2-1; 8 nucleotides agree with TRBD1. The CDR3 extends over 19 amino acids. The junction had 18 bases not matched to a gene; V was cut back by 6 bases and J by 2 bases. CDR1 is SGHAT and CDR2 is FQNNGV in the germline V gene. CDR3 region: CASSFRRTGSLTPYNEQFF. CDR3 DNA: TGTGCCAGCAGTTTTCGGCGGACAGGGAGTCTCACACCCTACAATGAGCAGTTCTTC.

The V and J genes are TRBV15 and TRBJ2-1; TRBD2 agrees at 7 bases. The CDR3 covers 18 residues. V was pared by 0 bases and J by 8 bases, with 16 bases of the junction left unmatched. Per the germline V gene, CDR1 is LNHNV and CDR2 is YYDKDF (reference sequence). The CDR3 loop reads CATSRDSFVGGPVDEQFF. CDR3 DNA: TGTGCCACCAGCAGAGATAGTTTCGTGGGAGGGCCGGTCGATGAGCAGTTCTTC.

The chain is built from TRBV28 and TRBJ1-6, with D tentatively TRBD1 (6 bases). CDR3 length: 14 residues. The germline V gene encodes CDR1 MDHEN and CDR2 SYDVKM. V lost 2 bases and J 9 bases, leaving 11 bases between the germline ends. CDR3 sequence (DNA): TGTGCCAGCAGTTTAGGGGGGGCACGTTCACCCCTCCACTTT. This gives the protein CASSLGGARSPLHF.

This clone has more than one count but fewer than ten. The chain combines TRBV28 with TRBJ1-2, with D maybe TRBD1 (6 bases). Trimming left V 10 bases short and J 4 bases short, with 22 bases between. This CDR3 is built from 15 residues. Germline-derived CDR1 and CDR2 are MDHEN and SYDVKM. The CDR3 DNA is TGTGCCACCAAGTTACCCCTAGGACAGCCCTATGGCTACACCTTC. This encodes CATKLPLGQPYGYTF.

This clone was observed a handful of times. The rearrangement joins TRBV5-4 to TRBJ1-4; D ambiguous. Trimming removed 1 base from V and 0 bases from J, with 10 bases in between. Germline V gene data show CDR1 as SGHNT and CDR2 as YYREEE (reference sequence). The CDR3 covers 16 residues. CDR3 residues: CASSLHSYATNEKLFF. The CDR3 DNA reads as TGTGCCAGCAGCTTGCACAGCTATGCAACTAATGAAAAACTGTTTTTT.

The gene calls are TRBV30 and TRBJ2-3; unclear D gene. CDR3 length: 14 amino acids. Germline-derived CDR1 and CDR2 are GTSNPN and SVGIG (reference sequence). V lost 4 bases, J lost 0 bases, and 11 bases lay in between. This CDR3 is CAWNYSPSTDTQYF. The CDR3 coding sequence is TGTGCCTGGAATTACAGTCCTAGCACAGATACGCAGTATTTT.

This clone has just a few counts. The chain is built from TRBV2 and TRBJ1-1; D is uncertain. Germline assignment: CDR1 SNHLY and CDR2 FYNNEI. The V end was cut by 2 bases, the J end by 1 base, with 11 bases between. The CDR3 has 15 amino acids. The CDR3 DNA reads TGTGCCAGCAGTGAAAATCCAGGCCGGAACACTGAAGCTTTCTTT. Its translation: CASSENPGRNTEAFF.

The rearrangement links TRBV5-1 to TRBJ2-1, with 11 positions matching TRBD2. The J segment lost 6 bases and the V segment lost 3 bases, leaving 2 bases of the junction unmatched. The CDR3 contains 14 residues. Germline lookup yields CDR1 SGHRS and CDR2 YFSETQ. DNA of the CDR3: TGCGCCAGCAGCTCGACTAGCGGGGCCAATGAGCAGTTCTTC. Protein product: CASSSTSGANEQFF.

The rearrangement joins TRBV5-4 to TRBJ1-2; 7 bases fit TRBD1. This CDR3 is built from 12 residues. Germline loops: CDR1 SGHNT, CDR2 YYREEE (reference sequence). J was trimmed by 8 bases and V by 5 bases; bases with no gene match: 6. The CDR3 loop reads CASRPRQGGYTF. The CDR3 region has the DNA TGTGCCAGCAGACCCCGACAGGGCGGCTACACCTTC.